The source of this T cell receptor beta chain is a study of blood T cell repertoires in COVID-19. Measured with immunoSEQ multiplex PCR; TCRdb has only the in-frame clones, and not every one. The sample includes some 200,000 clones, 86% seen only once; the top ten take 0.78%. In germline, CDR1 is ENHRY, CDR2 SYGVKD. V lost 2 bases and J 1 base, leaving 3 bases between the germline ends. CDR3 length: 12 amino acids. Source material: peripheral blood. This clonotype was sampled from a woman in her 70s with acute or convalescent COVID-19. The rearrangement links TRBV10-3 to TRBJ2-7; D not resolved. This CDR3 is CAISELSYEQYF. The CDR3 coding sequence is TGTGCCATCAGTGAGCTATCCTACGAGCAGTACTTC.